The next 10 T cell receptor beta chains were all read from a single sample in a study of T cell changes during pregnancy in multiple sclerosis. Libraries were prepared by immunoSEQ multiplex PCR; TCRdb keeps only in-frame clonotypes and omits some of them. The sample records 100,000 or so clones, 90% being singletons. The source material was peripheral blood, sampled in the second trimester of pregnancy. These receptors were taken from a female donor in good health, enrolled as a control in a pregnancy study.

This chain connects TRBV27 to TRBJ1-2; the D gene is possibly TRBD1 (6 bases). This CDR3 is 13 amino acids long. The germline gives CDR1 MNHEY, CDR2 SMNVEV (reference sequence). Between the trimmed V and J ends, which lost 4 bases and 6 bases, there was a span of 12 bases. CDR3 coding DNA: TGTGCCAGCAGTTATAACAGGGTCGATGGCTACACCTTC. This codes for CASSYNRVDGYTF.

The gene calls are TRBV7-2 and TRBJ1-5; 9 positions match TRBD1. Germline CDR1 is SGHTA and CDR2 is FQGNSA. CDR3 size: 16 residues. V shed 1 base, J shed 1 base, and the junction held 2 bases outside the gene matches. CDR3 nucleotide sequence: TGTGCCAGCAGCTTAGTAGGACAGGGGAGCAATCAGCCCCAGCATTTT. Residues: CASSLVGQGSNQPQHF.

V usage is TRBV19 and J usage is TRBJ2-7; the match to TRBD1 covers 9 bases. The CDR3 is made up of 13 amino acids. Trimming removed 5 bases from V and 5 bases from J; junction bases left unmatched: 4. CDR1 is LNHDA and CDR2 is SQIVND in the germline V gene (reference sequence). The CDR3 is CASSPGQGNEQYF. The CDR3 nucleotides read TGTGCCAGTAGTCCGGGACAGGGCAACGAGCAGTACTTC.

The chain uses TRBV4-1 and TRBJ1-2; D remains unclear. V lost 4 bases and J 2 bases, leaving 14 bases between the germline ends. Per germline, CDR1 MGHRA and CDR2 YSYEKL. The CDR3 extends over 15 amino acids. CDR3 region: CASSLFGGTNYGYTF. The CDR3, as DNA: TGCGCCAGCAGCCTATTCGGAGGAACCAACTATGGCTACACCTTC.

This chain joins TRBV7-8 and TRBJ2-7; 7 nucleotides line up with TRBD2. Germline CDR1 reads SGHVS; CDR2 reads FQNEAQ. The CDR3 is 14 residues long. J was trimmed by 4 bases and V by 5 bases; bases with no gene match: 8. The CDR3 DNA follows: TGTGCCAGCAGCCCCGGGGTGGGGGGGTACGAGCAGTACTTC. This codes for CASSPGVGGYEQYF.

This rearrangement joins TRBV2 to TRBJ1-2; possibly TRBD1 for D (5 bases). Germline-derived CDR1 and CDR2 are SNHLY and FYNNEI. The CDR3 totals 13 residues. The ends were cut back, 7 bases at V and 2 bases at J, with 11 bases in the middle. The CDR3 sequence is CASNPQGNYGYTF. The DNA of the CDR3 is TGTGCCAGCAACCCTCAGGGAAACTATGGCTACACCTTC.

This clone was detected once. This chain joins TRBV5-6 and TRBJ2-1, with 7 bases fitting TRBD1. CDR1 SGHDT and CDR2 YYEEEE come from the germline V gene. V lost 4 bases, J lost 4 bases, and 8 bases stayed unmatched. There are 15 residues in the CDR3. CDR3 nucleotide sequence: TGTGCCAGCAGCCCCCGGGACAGATTTTACAATGAGCAGTTCTTC. The encoded protein is CASSPRDRFYNEQFF.

This chain uses TRBV4-1 with TRBJ2-1; 9 nucleotides align to TRBD2. The CDR3 has 16 residues. Germline V CDR1 and CDR2: MGHRA, YSYEKL. Trimming took 0 bases from V and 4 from J; bases not matched to a gene: 4. DNA for the CDR3: TGCGCCAGCAGCCAAGATACGCTAGCGGGGTACAATGAGCAGTTCTTC. Residues: CASSQDTLAGYNEQFF.

The chain links TRBV7-2 to TRBJ2-3; 11 bases fit TRBD2. This CDR3 spans 15 amino acids. Germline-derived CDR1 and CDR2 are SGHTA and FQGNSA. J lost 5 bases, V lost 8 bases, and 9 bases had no gene match. CDR3 protein: CASRGSGRAGDTQYF. The CDR3 DNA sequence: TGTGCCAGCCGGGGTAGCGGGAGGGCTGGAGATACGCAGTATTTT.

The sample holds one count of this clone. The genes are TRBV19 and TRBJ2-7; 7 bases map to TRBD1. Germline CDR1 reads LNHDA; CDR2 reads SQIVND (reference sequence). The CDR3 loop spans 15 amino acids. The J segment lost 2 bases and the V segment lost 5 bases, leaving 9 bases of the junction unmatched. Here the CDR3 reads CASSVVTGETYEQYF. The CDR3 nucleotides are TGTGCCAGTAGTGTCGTAACAGGGGAAACCTACGAGCAGTACTTC.